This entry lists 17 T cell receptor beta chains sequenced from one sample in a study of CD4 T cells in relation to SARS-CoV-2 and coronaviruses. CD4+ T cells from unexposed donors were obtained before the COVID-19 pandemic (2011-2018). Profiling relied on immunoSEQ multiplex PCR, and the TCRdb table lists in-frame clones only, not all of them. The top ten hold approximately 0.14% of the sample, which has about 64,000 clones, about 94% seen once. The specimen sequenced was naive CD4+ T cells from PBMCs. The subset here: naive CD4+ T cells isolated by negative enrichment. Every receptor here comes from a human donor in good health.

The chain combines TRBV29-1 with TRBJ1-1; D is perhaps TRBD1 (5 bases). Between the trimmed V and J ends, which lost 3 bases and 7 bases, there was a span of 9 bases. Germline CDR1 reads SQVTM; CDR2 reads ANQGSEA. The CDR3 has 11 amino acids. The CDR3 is CSVELDIEAFF. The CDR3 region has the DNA TGCAGCGTTGAGCTGGACATTGAAGCTTTCTTT.

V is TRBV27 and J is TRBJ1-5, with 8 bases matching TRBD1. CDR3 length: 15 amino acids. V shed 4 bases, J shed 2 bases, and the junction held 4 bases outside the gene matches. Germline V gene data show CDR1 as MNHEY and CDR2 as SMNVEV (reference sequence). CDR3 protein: CASSSLTGGNQPQHF. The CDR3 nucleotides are TGTGCCAGCAGTTCCCTGACAGGGGGCAATCAGCCCCAGCATTTT.

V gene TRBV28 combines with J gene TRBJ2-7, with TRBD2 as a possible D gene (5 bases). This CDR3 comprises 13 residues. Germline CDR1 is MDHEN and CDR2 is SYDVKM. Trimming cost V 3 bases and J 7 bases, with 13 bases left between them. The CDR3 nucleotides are TGTGCCAGCAGTTTTGTGAGGACTCGGGAGCAGTACTTC. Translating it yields CASSFVRTREQYF.

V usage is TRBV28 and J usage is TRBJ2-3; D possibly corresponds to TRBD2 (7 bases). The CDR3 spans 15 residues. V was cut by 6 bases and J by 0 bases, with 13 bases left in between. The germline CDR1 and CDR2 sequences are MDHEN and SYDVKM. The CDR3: CASSLAGASTDTQYF. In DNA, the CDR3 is TGTGCCAGCAGCTTGGCGGGGGCGAGCACAGATACGCAGTATTTT. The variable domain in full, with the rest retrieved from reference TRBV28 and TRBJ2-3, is DVKVTQSSRYLVKRTGEKVFLECVQDMDHENMFWYRQDPGLGLRLIYFSYDVKMKEKGDIPEGYSVSREKKERFSLILESASTNQTSMYLCASSLAGASTDTQYFGPGTRLTVL.

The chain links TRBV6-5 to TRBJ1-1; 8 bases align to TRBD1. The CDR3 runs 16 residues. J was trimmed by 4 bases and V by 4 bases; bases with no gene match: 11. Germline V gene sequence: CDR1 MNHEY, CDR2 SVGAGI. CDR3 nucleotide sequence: TGTGCCAGCAGTTCCCCCTCACGACAGGGGTCCACTGAAGCTTTCTTT. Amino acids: CASSSPSRQGSTEAFF.

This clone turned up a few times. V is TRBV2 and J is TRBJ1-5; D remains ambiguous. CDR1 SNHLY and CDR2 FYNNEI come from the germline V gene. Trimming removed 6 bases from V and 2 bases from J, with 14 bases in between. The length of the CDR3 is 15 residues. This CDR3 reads CASRSLGIGNQPQHF. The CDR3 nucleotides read TGTGCCAGCAGATCACTCGGGATTGGCAATCAGCCCCAGCATTTT.

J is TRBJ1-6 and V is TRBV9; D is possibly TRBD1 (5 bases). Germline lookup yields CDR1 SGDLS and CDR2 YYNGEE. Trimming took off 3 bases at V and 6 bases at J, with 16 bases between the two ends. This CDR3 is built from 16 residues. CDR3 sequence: CASSAGTGQGNSPLHF. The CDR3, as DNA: TGTGCCAGCAGCGCGGGGACGGGGCAGGGTAATTCACCCCTCCACTTT.

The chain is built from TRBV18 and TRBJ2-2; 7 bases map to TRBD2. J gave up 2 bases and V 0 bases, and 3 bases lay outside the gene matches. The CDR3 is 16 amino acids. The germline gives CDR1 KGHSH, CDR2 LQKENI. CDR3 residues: CASSPPGLTNTGELFF. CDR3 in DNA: TGTGCCAGCTCACCACCGGGACTAACAAACACCGGGGAGCTGTTTTTT. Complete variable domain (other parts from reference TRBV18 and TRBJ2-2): NAGVMQNPRHLVRRRGQEARLRCSPMKGHSHVYWYRQLPEEGLKFMVYLQKENIIDESGMPKERFSAEFPKEGPSILRIQQVVRGDSAAYFCASSPPGLTNTGELFFGEGSRLTVL.

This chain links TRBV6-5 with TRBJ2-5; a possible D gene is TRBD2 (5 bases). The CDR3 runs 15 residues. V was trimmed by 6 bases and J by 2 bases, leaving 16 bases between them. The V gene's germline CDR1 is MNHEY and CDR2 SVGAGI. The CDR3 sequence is CASSLGGGSQETQYF. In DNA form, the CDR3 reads TGTGCCAGCAGCCTTGGAGGAGGCAGTCAAGAGACCCAGTACTTC.

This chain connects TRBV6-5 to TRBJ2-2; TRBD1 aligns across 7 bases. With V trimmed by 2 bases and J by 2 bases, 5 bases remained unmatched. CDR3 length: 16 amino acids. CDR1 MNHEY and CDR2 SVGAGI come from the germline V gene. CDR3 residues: CASSYTRQGNTGELFF. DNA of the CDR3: TGTGCCAGCAGTTACACACGACAGGGCAACACCGGGGAGCTGTTTTTT.

CDR3: CASSIGRGGGNEQFF. Written as DNA, the CDR3 is TGTGCCAGTAGTATAGGGAGGGGTGGCGGAAACGAGCAGTTCTTC. The rearrangement joins TRBV19 to TRBJ2-1; maybe TRBD2 (6 bases). The CDR3 consists of 15 residues. Trimming left V 1 base short and J 10 bases short, with 17 bases between. Germline CDR1 reads LNHDA; CDR2 reads SQIVND (reference sequence).

In nucleotides, the CDR3 is TGTGCCAGCAGCCGAGCTGGCCCCTGGGAGGAAAAACTGTTTTTT. This translates into CASSRAGPWEEKLFF. This chain connects TRBV13 to TRBJ1-4; D is uncertain. The CDR3 has 15 amino acids. The germline CDR1 and CDR2 sequences are PRHDT and FYEKMQ (reference sequence). V lost 5 bases and J lost 8, with 18 bases in between.

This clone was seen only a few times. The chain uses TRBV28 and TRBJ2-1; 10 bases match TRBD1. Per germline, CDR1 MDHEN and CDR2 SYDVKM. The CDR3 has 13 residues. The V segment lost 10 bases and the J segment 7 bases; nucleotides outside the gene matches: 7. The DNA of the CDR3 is TGTGCCATGGGGACAGGGGTCACGAATGAGCAGTTCTTC. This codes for CAMGTGVTNEQFF.

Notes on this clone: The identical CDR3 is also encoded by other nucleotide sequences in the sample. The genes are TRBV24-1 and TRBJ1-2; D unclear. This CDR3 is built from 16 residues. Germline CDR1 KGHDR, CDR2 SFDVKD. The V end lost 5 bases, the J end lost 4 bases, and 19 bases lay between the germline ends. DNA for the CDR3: TGTGCCACCAGTGGTGTCGGGCCCAGCGGTCCCTATGGCTACACCTTC. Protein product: CATSGVGPSGPYGYTF.

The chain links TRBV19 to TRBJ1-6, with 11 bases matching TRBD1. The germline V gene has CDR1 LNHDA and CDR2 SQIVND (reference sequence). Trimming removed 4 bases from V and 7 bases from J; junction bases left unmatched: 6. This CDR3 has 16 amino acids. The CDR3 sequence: CASSTGTGGMNSPLHF. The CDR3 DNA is TGTGCCAGTAGTACTGGGACAGGGGGAATGAATTCACCCCTCCACTTT.

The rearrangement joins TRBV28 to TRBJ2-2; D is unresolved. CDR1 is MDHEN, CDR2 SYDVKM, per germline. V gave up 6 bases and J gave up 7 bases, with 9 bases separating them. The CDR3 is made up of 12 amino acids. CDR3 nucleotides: TGTGCCAGCAGGGAACGTGTCGGGGAGCTGTTTTTT. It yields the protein CASRERVGELFF. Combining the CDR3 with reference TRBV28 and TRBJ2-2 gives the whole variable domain DVKVTQSSRYLVKRTGEKVFLECVQDMDHENMFWYRQDPGLGLRLIYFSYDVKMKEKGDIPEGYSVSREKKERFSLILESASTNQTSMYLCASRERVGELFFGEGSRLTVL.

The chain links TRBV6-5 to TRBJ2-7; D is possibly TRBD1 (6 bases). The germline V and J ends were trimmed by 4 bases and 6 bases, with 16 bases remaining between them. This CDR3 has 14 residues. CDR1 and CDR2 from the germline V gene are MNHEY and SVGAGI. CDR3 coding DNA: TGTGCCAGCAGTTTGCGACAGGTCTTCGGCGAGCAGTACTTC. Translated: CASSLRQVFGEQYF.